This is a list of T cell receptor beta chains from one sample in a study of T cell repertoires in cytomegalovirus infection. Their cognate antigens are unknown. A single record per CDR3 protein comes from TCRdb applying MiXCR to the reads. Of under 300,000 distinct CDR3 sequences listed, 20% to 25% are singletons. This specimen was cultured PBMCs, taken from culture after CMV antigen stimulation. These receptors were obtained from a human donor in good health (CMV status not recorded). Some clones in this sample may be carry-over from other donors' samples. Both conserved end residues are part of each CDR3. A D gene is named only where the DNA matches it firmly. Clone sizes are given selectively: once, few, many, or a class where the clone is expanded.

j_call | d_call | clone_size | cdr3_length | v_call | cdr3_nt | cdr3_aa
TRBJ2-1 | TRBD2 | few | 18 | TRBV3-1 | TGTGCCAGCAGCCTCCCGGGACTAGCGGGAGGGAGTTTCAATGAGCAGTTCTTC | CASSLPGLAGGSFNEQFF
TRBJ1-1 | - | few | 11 | TRBV19 | TGTGCCAGCGGGAGGGAAACTGAAGCTTTCTTT | CASGRETEAFF
TRBJ2-5 | TRBD2 | - | 18 | TRBV28 | TGTGCCAGCAGTAGCGGGAGGGCCTTAGTGGAACCCAAAGAGACCCAGTACTTC | CASSSGRALVEPKETQYF
TRBJ1-1 | - | few | 14 | TRBV12-3/TRBV12-4 | TGTGCCAGCAGTCAACAGGGTAGGAGCACTGAAGCTTTCTTT | CASSQQGRSTEAFF
TRBJ1-2 | - | - | 16 | TRBV20-1 | TGCAGTGCTAGAGACCCGCGGTCAGGGGCAAGGTATGGCTACACCTTC | CSARDPRSGARYGYTF
TRBJ1-1 | - | - | 14 | TRBV7-3 | TGTGCCAGCAGCTTAACTTCGTTGAACACTGAAGCTTTCTTT | CASSLTSLNTEAFF
TRBJ2-1 | - | once | 15 | TRBV19 | TGTGCCAGTAGTATAGCCCAGCGGGCCTACAATGAGCAGTTCTTC | CASSIAQRAYNEQFF
TRBJ1-2 | - | - | 12 | TRBV12-3/TRBV12-4 | TGTGCCAGCAGCTACCGAGACTATGGCTACACCTTC | CASSYRDYGYTF
TRBJ2-6 | - | - | 16 | TRBV19 | TGTGCCAGTAGTATTCGAGAGGGAACTGGGGCCAACGTCCTGACTTTC | CASSIREGTGANVLTF
TRBJ1-2 | TRBD1 | many | 15 | TRBV7-9 | TGTGCCAGCAGATTTGGACAGGGTCCTGACTATGGCTACACCTTC | CASRFGQGPDYGYTF
TRBJ1-4 | - | many | 14 | TRBV7-2 | TGTGCCAGCAGCTTAGAACGACTAGGGGAAAAACTGTTTTTT | CASSLERLGEKLFF
TRBJ1-5 | - | - | 15 | TRBV28 | TGTGCCAGCAGTTCCCTCCGGGGGGACAATCAGCCCCAGCATTTT | CASSSLRGDNQPQHF
TRBJ1-5 | - | - | 17 | TRBV4-3 | TGCGCCAGCAGCCAAGATCGAGGGGACTATAGCAATCAGCCCCAGCATTTT | CASSQDRGDYSNQPQHF
TRBJ2-1 | - | - | 14 | TRBV20-1 | TGCAGTGCGACTGGACCGGGACTCACAGGGGAGCAGTTCTTC | CSATGPGLTGEQFF
TRBJ1-3 | TRBD1 | - | 15 | TRBV7-9 | TGTGCCAGCAGCGCAGGACAGGGGGCTGGAAACACCATATATTTT | CASSAGQGAGNTIYF
TRBJ1-5 | TRBD1 | few | 12 | TRBV7-9 | TGTGCCAGCAGCTTAGGGTCAGGGGGCCAGCATTTT | CASSLGSGGQHF
TRBJ1-2 | - | many | 11 | TRBV12-3/TRBV12-4 | TGTGCCAGCGCAGGGGTTTATGGCTACACCTTC | CASAGVYGYTF
TRBJ1-5 | - | many | 14 | TRBV6-2/TRBV6-3 | TGTGCCAGCATCCCACGGGGTAGCAATCAGCCCCAGCATTTT | CASIPRGSNQPQHF
TRBJ2-5 | TRBD2 | few | 14 | TRBV12-3/TRBV12-4 | TGTGCCAGCGGACTAGCGGGGTTCCGAGAGACCCAGTACTTC | CASGLAGFRETQYF
TRBJ2-2 | - | many | 15 | TRBV12-3/TRBV12-4 | TGTGCCAGCAGAGACACGCCCGTGGGCACCGGGGAGCTGTTTTTT | CASRDTPVGTGELFF
TRBJ2-6 | TRBD2 | - | 22 | TRBV11-2 | TGTGCCAGCAGCTCCAGATCCACCCTAGCGGGAGTAAGCGTTTCTGGGGCCAACGTCCTGACTTTC | CASSSRSTLAGVSVSGANVLTF
TRBJ2-7 | - | - | 14 | TRBV5-6 | TGTGCCAGCAGCTTGGGACTAGGCCACTACGAGCAGTACTTC | CASSLGLGHYEQYF
TRBJ1-2 | - | many | 15 | TRBV7-2 | TGTGCCAGCAGCTTAGGTGGGAACCCCGGGTATGGCTACACCTTC | CASSLGGNPGYGYTF
TRBJ2-7 | TRBD2 | few | 15 | TRBV7-9 | TGTGCCAGCAGCAATAGGACTAGCGGGTCCTACGAGCAGTACTTC | CASSNRTSGSYEQYF
TRBJ1-2 | TRBD1 | few | 15 | TRBV7-3 | TGTGCCAGCAGTCCATCTAGCGCAGGGGGACATGGCTACACCTTC | CASSPSSAGGHGYTF
TRBJ1-4 | TRBD1 | few | 15 | TRBV6-6 | TGTGCCAGCAGTTACGGGACAGCAACTAATGAAAAACTGTTTTTT | CASSYGTATNEKLFF
TRBJ2-7 | TRBD1 | few | 14 | TRBV6-6 | TGTGCCAGCAAGACCGGGACAGGGGGCTATGAGCAGTACTTC | CASKTGTGGYEQYF
TRBJ1-5 | - | many | 15 | TRBV7-6 | TGTGCCAGCAGCTTGTTGGGAGGTAGCAATCAGCCCCAGCATTTT | CASSLLGGSNQPQHF
TRBJ1-1 | TRBD1 | - | 12 | TRBV19 | TGTGCCAGCTTGGACAGGGGCATGGAAGCTTTCTTT | CASLDRGMEAFF
TRBJ2-1 | TRBD2 | - | 16 | TRBV6-5 | TGTGCCAGCAGACCTAGCGGGATGAGCTCCTACAATGAGCAGTTCTTC | CASRPSGMSSYNEQFF
TRBJ2-3 | TRBD2 | - | 17 | TRBV7-9 | TGTGCCAGCAGCCTGGGGACTAGCGGGAGGACCACAGATACGCAGTATTTT | CASSLGTSGRTTDTQYF
TRBJ2-1 | TRBD2 | many | 15 | TRBV7-2 | TGTGCCAGCAGCTTAGGCGGGAGGCCCTACAATGAGCAGTTCTTC | CASSLGGRPYNEQFF
TRBJ1-1 | TRBD1 | - | 15 | TRBV15 | TGTGCCACCAGCAGAGGTACAGGGGGCATCACTGAAGCTTTCTTT | CATSRGTGGITEAFF
TRBJ1-3 | - | - | 15 | TRBV6-1 | TGTGCCAGCAGTCTAGGACTGCACTCTGGAAACACCATATATTTT | CASSLGLHSGNTIYF
TRBJ2-2 | TRBD2 | once | 15 | TRBV11-2 | TGTGCCAGCAGCGGGGGGACTACCATGGGCCGGGAGCTGTTTTTT | CASSGGTTMGRELFF
TRBJ2-7 | - | many | 15 | TRBV7-8 | TGTGCCAGCAGCTTAGAAAGACAGAGCCTGGGGGAGCAGTACTTC | CASSLERQSLGEQYF
TRBJ2-7 | - | - | 12 | TRBV6-2/TRBV6-3 | TGTGCCAGCAGAGGGGGGTCCTACGAGCAGTACTTC | CASRGGSYEQYF
TRBJ1-2 | - | - | 13 | TRBV12-3/TRBV12-4 | TGTGCCAGCAGCCCGACAGTGTTTGATGGCTACACCTTC | CASSPTVFDGYTF
TRBJ2-5 | TRBD2 | - | 18 | TRBV4-3 | TGCGCCAGCAGCCAGGCGGCTAGCGGGAGGCCGGGTCAAGAGACCCAGTACTTC | CASSQAASGRPGQETQYF
TRBJ2-6 | - | many | 15 | TRBV28 | TGTGCCACCCGGGGTAGCGGCTCTGGGGCCAACGTCCTGACTTTC | CATRGSGSGANVLTF
TRBJ2-2 | - | - | 14 | TRBV18 | TGTGCCAGCTCACCACCTTCGGGGACCGGGGAGCTGTTTTTT | CASSPPSGTGELFF